These T cell receptor beta chains were read from a single sample in a study of T cell responses to AZD1222 COVID-19 vaccine. Assay: immunoSEQ multiplex PCR; the TCRdb copy retains only in-frame clones and omits some. The sample lists 100,000 or so clones; roughly nine tenths were seen once. The input for sequencing was peripheral blood, taken on day 0 of AZD1222 vaccination. The receptors derive from an adult in good health. Both conserved end residues are part of each CDR3. The D gene is left open where the match is weak. Rows may omit the clone size; those that give it use once, few, many or a size class.

abundance	d_gene	v_gene	j_gene	CDR3nt	CDR3aa
.	.	TRBV29-1	TRBJ1-1	TGCAGCGTCCAAGAAAGGGGGACTGAAGCTTTCTTT	CSVQERGTEAFF
.	TRBD1	TRBV2	TRBJ1-1	TGTGCCAGCAGTGCGAGACAGGGCTTTAGCACTGAAGCTTTCTTT	CASSARQGFSTEAFF
.	.	TRBV6-2/TRBV6-3	TRBJ2-7	TGTGCCAGCAGTTACGGGAAACCCTACGAGCAGTACTTC	CASSYGKPYEQYF
.	.	TRBV28	TRBJ2-1	TGTGCCAGCAGTGCCCGAGAAGAGATCGAGCAGTTCTTC	CASSAREEIEQFF
.	.	TRBV6-2/TRBV6-3	TRBJ2-4	TGTGCCAGCAGTTTCTGGGCCCTCGGGGACATTCAGTACTTC	CASSFWALGDIQYF
.	.	TRBV7-2	TRBJ1-5	TGTGCCAGCAGCTTAGCGGCAGCCGGCCAACCCCAGCATTTT	CASSLAAAGQPQHF
.	.	TRBV4-1	TRBJ2-2	TGCGCCAGCAGCCCCCCTAGAAAAACCGGGGAGCTGTTTTTT	CASSPPRKTGELFF
.	TRBD1	TRBV18	TRBJ2-2	TGTGCCAGCTCACCGGGACAGTCATACACCGGGGAGCTGTTTTTT	CASSPGQSYTGELFF
.	TRBD1	TRBV19	TRBJ1-5	TGTGCCAGTAGTTCACGGACAGGGGTTAGCAATCAGCCCCAGCATTTT	CASSSRTGVSNQPQHF
.	.	TRBV3-1/TRBV3-2	TRBJ1-6	TGTGCCAGCAGCCAAGTTGGTACCGTTTCACCCCTCCACTTT	CASSQVGTVSPLHF
few	TRBD2	TRBV2	TRBJ2-7	TGTGCCAGCAGACCAGGACTAGCGGCTACCTACGAGCAGTACTTC	CASRPGLAATYEQYF
.	.	TRBV28	TRBJ1-2	TGTGCCACTGGCGGGGGGGGCTATGGCTACACCTTC	CATGGGGYGYTF
.	TRBD1	TRBV7-2	TRBJ1-5	TGTGCCAGCAGTCGGACAGGGTCGGGCAATCAGCCCCAGCATTTT	CASSRTGSGNQPQHF
.	TRBD2	TRBV7-3	TRBJ2-1	TGTGCCAGCAGCCGAACAAGGACTAGCGGTTCCTACAATGAGCAGTTCTTC	CASSRTRTSGSYNEQFF
.	TRBD1	TRBV30	TRBJ2-7	TGTGCCTGGACTCGAACAGGGGATGAGCAGTACTTC	CAWTRTGDEQYF
.	.	TRBV11-2	TRBJ2-7	TGTGCCAGCAGCTTAGAGCAGGGGACGCAGTACTTC	CASSLEQGTQYF
once	TRBD1	TRBV6-5	TRBJ1-1	TGTGCCAGCAGACGAACAGGGGAGAACACTGAAGCTTTCTTT	CASRRTGENTEAFF
once	.	TRBV6-1	TRBJ1-4	TGTGCCAGCAGTGAAAAGGGACGGAATAATGAAAAACTGTTTTTT	CASSEKGRNNEKLFF
.	.	TRBV5-1	TRBJ2-3	TGCGCCAGCAGCTTGGTGGGGGATTGGGCGGATACGCAGTATTTT	CASSLVGDWADTQYF
.	.	TRBV10-3	TRBJ2-3	TGTGCCATCAGTGATAACAGAAGGGTTACAGATACGCAGTATTTT	CAISDNRRVTDTQYF
.	.	TRBV15	TRBJ1-5	TGTGCCACCAGCAGGAACCGGGGCAATCAGCCCCAGCATTTT	CATSRNRGNQPQHF
.	.	TRBV30	TRBJ1-1	TGTGCCTGGAGTGTACAAGGAGAGAGGGCTTTCTTT	CAWSVQGERAFF
.	TRBD1	TRBV24-1	TRBJ2-2	TGTGCCACCAGCACGACCGGGACAGGGGGCAAGACCGGGGAGCTGTTTTTT	CATSTTGTGGKTGELFF
once	.	TRBV10-3	TRBJ1-2	TGTGCCATCAGTGACCCTAGTCGGGTTTGGGAGTATGGCTACACCTTC	CAISDPSRVWEYGYTF
.	.	TRBV28	TRBJ1-5	TGTGCCAGCAGGGGAGGGGGATTGAGTCAGCCCCAGCATTTT	CASRGGGLSQPQHF
.	.	TRBV5-1	TRBJ1-4	TGCGCCAGCAGCTTGCTAGGGACACCGGCAACTAATGAAAAACTGTTTTTT	CASSLLGTPATNEKLFF
.	TRBD1	TRBV5-1	TRBJ1-6	TGCGCCAGCAGCTGGCGGGACAGGGTAAATTCACCCCTCCACTTT	CASSWRDRVNSPLHF
.	.	TRBV27	TRBJ1-4	TGTGCCAGCAGTTTAGGGGTTAATGAAAAACTGTTTTTT	CASSLGVNEKLFF
once	TRBD1	TRBV2	TRBJ1-2	TGTGCCAGCAGTGAATTTCGAGGGGGCGAATCGATTCCCACCTTC	CASSEFRGGESIPTF
.	.	TRBV29-1	TRBJ2-6	TGCAGCGTTGAGGGGGCTGGGGCCAACGTCCTGACTTTC	CSVEGAGANVLTF
.	.	TRBV6-5	TRBJ2-3	TGTGCCAGCAGGGCCACCGACCGCTCCACAGATACGCAGTATTTT	CASRATDRSTDTQYF
.	.	TRBV12-3/TRBV12-4	TRBJ2-5	TGTGCCAGCAGCCTAGCGAGGGAGACCCAGTACTTC	CASSLARETQYF
.	.	TRBV6-2/TRBV6-3	TRBJ1-2	TGTGCCAGCAGTCCCAAGGGGAAGAACTATGGCTACACCTTC	CASSPKGKNYGYTF
.	TRBD2	TRBV24-1	TRBJ2-7	TGTGCCACCAGTGATCCGACTAGCGGGAAACGCGAGCAGTACTTC	CATSDPTSGKREQYF
few	TRBD2	TRBV5-1	TRBJ2-7	TGCGCCAGCAAGCGGGAGAACGAGCAGTACTTC	CASKRENEQYF
.	.	TRBV4-1	TRBJ2-7	TGCGCCAACCTAATGCTATGCGAGCAGTACTTC	CANLMLCEQYF
.	.	TRBV7-9	TRBJ1-1	TGTGCCAGCAGCTTAGGCTACGGGACTGAAGCTTTCTTT	CASSLGYGTEAFF
once	.	TRBV20-1	TRBJ1-1	TGCAGTGTTGTGAACACTGAAGCTTTCTTT	CSVVNTEAFF
few	.	TRBV5-4	TRBJ2-7	TGTGCCAGCAGCGCCAGGGGCAGGGGGGACTCCTACGAGCAGTACTTC	CASSARGRGDSYEQYF
.	TRBD2	TRBV4-1	TRBJ2-1	TGCGCCAGCAGCCAAGAAATGGCTAGCGGGAGTTCGGTGCAGTTCTTC	CASSQEMASGSSVQFF
.	.	TRBV4-1	TRBJ2-2	TGCGCCAGCAGCCAAGAAGGGGGGTACACCGGGGAGCTGTTTTTT	CASSQEGGYTGELFF
.	.	TRBV24-1	TRBJ1-2	TGTGCCACCAGTGAACCCAGGGGTGATGGCTACACCTTC	CATSEPRGDGYTF
.	TRBD2	TRBV11-2	TRBJ2-3	TGTGCCAGCAGCCCGACTAGCGGGAGATACACAGATACGCAGTATTTT	CASSPTSGRYTDTQYF
.	TRBD1	TRBV5-4	TRBJ2-7	TGTGCCAGCAGCTTGGGAGGGACAGGGACCTCCGAGCAGTACTTC	CASSLGGTGTSEQYF
.	.	TRBV7-9	TRBJ1-6	TGTGCCAGCAGCCCCTCGACTCTCGGGCGCAATTCACCCCTCCACTTT	CASSPSTLGRNSPLHF
.	TRBD1	TRBV29-1	TRBJ2-7	TGCAGCGCCCGGACAGGGGAGGGCTACGAGCAGTACTTC	CSARTGEGYEQYF
.	.	TRBV9	TRBJ2-2	TGTGCCAGCAGCGTGCTCGGGGGGGAGCTGTTTTTT	CASSVLGGELFF
.	.	TRBV27	TRBJ2-1	TGTGCCAGCAGTTTAGTCAACAATGAGCAGTTCTTC	CASSLVNNEQFF
once	.	TRBV20-1	TRBJ1-1	TGCAGTGCTAGCCCATACACTGAAGCTTTCTTT	CSASPYTEAFF
.	TRBD1	TRBV2	TRBJ1-5	TGTGCCAGCAGGGCCGGGACAGCGCGGCCCCAGCATTTT	CASRAGTARPQHF
.	TRBD2	TRBV7-9	TRBJ2-3	TGTGCCAGCAGCCTTACTAGCGGGAGAGATACGCAGTATTTT	CASSLTSGRDTQYF
.	.	TRBV6-4	TRBJ1-5	TGTGCCAGCAGTGCATGGGCGGATAGCAATCAGCCCCAGCATTTT	CASSAWADSNQPQHF
.	TRBD2	TRBV20-1	TRBJ2-5	TGCAGTGCTAGTAGGGGGACTAGCGGCCAAGAGACCCAGTACTTC	CSASRGTSGQETQYF
.	TRBD1	TRBV6-5	TRBJ1-2	TGTGCCAGCAGTTATTTGACAGGGGCTTATAACTATGGCTACACCTTC	CASSYLTGAYNYGYTF
.	.	TRBV5-1	TRBJ2-5	TGCGCCAGCAGCTTCGGAGAGACCCAGTACTTC	CASSFGETQYF